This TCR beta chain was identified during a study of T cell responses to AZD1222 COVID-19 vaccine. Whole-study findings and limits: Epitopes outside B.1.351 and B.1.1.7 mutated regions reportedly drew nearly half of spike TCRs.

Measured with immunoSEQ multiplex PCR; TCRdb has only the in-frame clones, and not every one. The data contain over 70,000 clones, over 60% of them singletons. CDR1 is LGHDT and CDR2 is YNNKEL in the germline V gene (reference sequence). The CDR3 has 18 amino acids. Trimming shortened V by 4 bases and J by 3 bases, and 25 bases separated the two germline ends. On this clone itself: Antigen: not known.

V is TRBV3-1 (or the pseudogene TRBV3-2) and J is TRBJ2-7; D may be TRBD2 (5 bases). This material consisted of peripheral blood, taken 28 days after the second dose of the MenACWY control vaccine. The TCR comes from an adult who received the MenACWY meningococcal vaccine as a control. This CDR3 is CASSPKRVAALGSYEQYF. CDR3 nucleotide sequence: TGTGCCAGCAGCCCCAAGAGGGTGGCGGCCTTGGGGAGCTACGAGCAGTACTTC.